One sample yielded the 28 T cell receptor beta chains listed below, sequenced in a study of vaccination effects on CD4 cells after COVID-19. Their specific antigens are unknown. The ViraFEST assay expanded antigen-specific CD4+ T cells with viral peptide pools before sequencing. Upon completion of around eleven days in culture, CD4+ T cells were isolated. All study participants received two doses of BNT162b2 or mRNA-1273 vaccine. Repertoires were generated with immunoSEQ multiplex PCR, while TCRdb's copy carries only in-frame clones and drops some. The sample holds 27,000 or so clones; about 80% are singletons and the top ten take around 1.4%. The material was CD4+ T cells from PBMCs cultured with HCoV-NL63 spike peptides, obtained after COVID-19 vaccination. Source of these receptors: a human donor who received a COVID-19 vaccine. Some clones in this sample may be carry-over from other donors' samples.

The chain combines TRBV2 with TRBJ1-5; no definite D call. The V end was cut by 2 bases, the J end by 3 bases, with 8 bases between. Germline V gives CDR1 SNHLY, CDR2 FYNNEI. This CDR3 is 14 amino acids long. DNA of the CDR3: TGTGCCAGCAGTGAATCAGTTTCCAATCAGCCCCAGCATTTT. Its translation is CASSESVSNQPQHF.

CDR3 residues: CASGLIVGGVTDTQYF. The CDR3 region has the DNA TGTGCTAGTGGTTTGATCGTGGGAGGAGTGACAGATACGCAGTATTTT. J is TRBJ2-3 and V is TRBV12-5; possibly TRBD2 for D (6 bases). CDR1 and CDR2 (germline): LGHNT, FRNRAP. V was shortened by 2 bases and J by 3 bases, with 15 bases between the two germline ends. CDR3 length: 16 residues.

The chain carries TRBV9 and TRBJ2-1, with TRBD1 matching 11 bases. This CDR3 comprises 14 residues. Germline CDR1 SGDLS, CDR2 YYNGEE. After removal of 4 bases from V and 9 bases from J, the junction contained 6 bases not matched to a gene. The CDR3 nucleotides read TGTGCCAGCAGCCCCAGGGACAGGGGGAGTGAGCAGTTCTTC. Protein product: CASSPRDRGSEQFF.

This clone is a singleton in its sample. The V and J genes are TRBV25-1 and TRBJ2-3; D uncertain. From germline, CDR1 is MGHDK and CDR2 SYGVNS. V was trimmed by 4 bases and J by 3 bases, leaving 5 bases between them. The CDR3 loop spans 12 amino acids. CDR3 amino acids: CASSGITDTQYF. CDR3 sequence (DNA): TGTGCCAGCAGTGGGATTACAGATACGCAGTATTTT. Complete variable domain (other parts from reference TRBV25-1 and TRBJ2-3): EADIYQTPRYLVIGTGKKITLECSQTMGHDKMYWYQQDPGMELHLIHYSYGVNSTEKGDLSSESTVSRIRTEHFPLTLESARPSHTSQYLCASSGITDTQYFGPGTRLTVL.

V and J are TRBV9 and TRBJ2-2; 7 positions match TRBD2. Germline-derived CDR1 and CDR2 are SGDLS and YYNGEE. V dropped 0 bases and J dropped 0; count of bases not matched to a gene: 2. This CDR3 contains 16 residues. The CDR3, as DNA: TGTGCCAGCAGCGTAGCGGGGGGAACGAACACCGGGGAGCTGTTTTTT. Protein sequence: CASSVAGGTNTGELFF. Combining the CDR3 with reference TRBV9 and TRBJ2-2 gives the whole variable domain DSGVTQTPKHLITATGQRVTLRCSPRSGDLSVYWYQQSLDQGLQFLIQYYNGEERAKGNILERFSAQQFPDLHSELNLSSLELGDSALYFCASSVAGGTNTGELFFGEGSRLTVL.

The chain joins TRBV4-1 to TRBJ1-5; tentatively, D is TRBD1 (6 bases). The CDR3 is 15 residues long. V was clipped by 4 bases and J by 7 bases, with 17 bases between them. The germline V gene has CDR1 MGHRA and CDR2 YSYEKL. This chain's CDR3 is CASSRDGTKQQPQHF. The CDR3 DNA follows: TGCGCCAGCAGCCGCGACGGGACAAAACAACAGCCCCAGCATTTT.

The chain is built from TRBV5-1 and TRBJ2-5; no clear D gene. The CDR3 length is 13 residues. CDR1 is SGHRS, CDR2 YFSETQ, per germline. Trimming removed 3 bases at V and 2 bases at J, with 8 bases between. CDR3: CASSSRPQETQYF. CDR3 sequence (DNA): TGCGCCAGCAGCTCTCGTCCGCAAGAGACCCAGTACTTC.

Sample share makes this clone medium-sized. The chain recombines TRBV5-1 with TRBJ1-6; TRBD1 might be the D (5 bases). CDR1 is SGHRS and CDR2 is YFSETQ in the germline V gene. The V end lost 0 bases, the J end lost 7 bases, and 11 bases lay between the germline ends. The CDR3 extends over 15 amino acids. The CDR3 here is CASSLVSGGNSPLHF. The CDR3 DNA follows: TGCGCCAGCAGCTTGGTGTCGGGGGGGAATTCACCCCTCCACTTT. Full variable domain (remainder filled in from reference TRBV5-1 and TRBJ1-6): KAGVTQTPRYLIKTRGQQVTLSCSPISGHRSVSWYQQTPGQGLQFLFEYFSETQRNKGNFPGRFSGRQFSNSRSEMNVSTLELGDSALYLCASSLVSGGNSPLHFGNGTRLTVT.

V and J are TRBV12-3 or TRBV12-4 and TRBJ1-2; D remains ambiguous. CDR3 length: 13 amino acids. Between the trimmed V and J ends, which lost 2 bases and 6 bases, there was a span of 10 bases. Written as DNA, the CDR3 is TGTGCCAGCAGTTTACGGACCCTCGATGGCTACACCTTC. Its translation: CASSLRTLDGYTF.

The J gene is TRBJ1-1, the V gene TRBV19, with D uncertain. Trimming stripped 5 bases from V and 3 bases from J, with 13 bases between. The germline V gene encodes CDR1 LNHDA and CDR2 SQIVND (reference sequence). This CDR3 contains 14 residues. In DNA form, the CDR3 reads TGTGCCAGTAGTCCCCACGGGTCTGACACTGAAGCTTTCTTT. It translates to CASSPHGSDTEAFF.

The chain joins TRBV24-1 to TRBJ2-7, with a possible D match to TRBD2 (5 bases). The CDR3 covers 14 residues. The V end was cut by 0 bases, the J end by 5 bases, with 10 bases between. CDR1 is KGHDR and CDR2 is SFDVKD in the germline V gene. The chain's CDR3 is CATSDLVKGDEQYV. Written as DNA, the CDR3 is TGTGCCACCAGTGATTTGGTGAAGGGAGACGAGCAGTACGTC.

This clone was counted a few times. The rearrangement joins TRBV10-3 to TRBJ1-6; TRBD1 matches at 7 bases. Germline loops: CDR1 ENHRY, CDR2 SYGVKD. V lost 8 bases and J lost 7; bases outside the gene matches: 8. This CDR3 is built from 14 residues. As DNA, the CDR3 is TGTGCCATCGGGGGGGACAGCCAGAATTCACCCCTCCACTTT. It translates to CAIGGDSQNSPLHF.

The chain recombines TRBV21-1 with TRBJ2-5; the table names TRBD1, a call not compared with the DNA. TRBV21-1 counts as a pseudogene. CDR3 length: 14 amino acids. The CDR3 loop reads CASSISRGDETQYF. The CDR3 DNA reads TGTGCCAGCAGCATCAGCAGGGGCGACGAGACCCAGTACTTC.

This chain links TRBV5-1 with TRBJ1-4; the D gene is possibly TRBD1 (6 bases). V was shortened by 7 bases and J by 3 bases, with 16 bases between the two germline ends. This CDR3 is 15 amino acids long. The germline gives CDR1 SGHRS, CDR2 YFSETQ. The CDR3 DNA follows: TGCGCCAGCCGGAGGTCCAGGGGACCTAATGAAAAACTGTTTTTT. Its protein is CASRRSRGPNEKLFF.

In this sample, this clone turned up once. The chain combines TRBV28 with TRBJ1-5; possible D gene TRBD1, 6 bases. V dropped 7 bases and J dropped 7 bases, with 23 bases sitting between them. CDR1 and CDR2 from the germline V gene are MDHEN and SYDVKM. This CDR3 has 16 residues. The CDR3 coding sequence is TGTGCCAGCACCCTTAAGGGGGGGGGAGCGGGCCAGCCCCAGCATTTT. This encodes CASTLKGGGAGQPQHF.

V is TRBV3-1 (or the pseudogene TRBV3-2) and J is TRBJ2-3, with D perhaps being TRBD1 or TRBD2 (5 bases each). V shed 4 bases and J shed 11 bases, with 10 bases lying between them. The CDR3 extends over 11 amino acids. Germline V gene sequence: CDR1 LGHDT, CDR2 YNNKEL (reference sequence). CDR3 DNA: TGTGCCAGCAGCCCCGGGGCCGGGCAGTATTTT. Its translation is CASSPGAGQYF.

This rearrangement joins TRBV6-6 to TRBJ1-5; D gene ambiguous. Germline CDR1 MNHNY, CDR2 SVGAGI (reference sequence). V dropped 8 bases and J dropped 2 bases, with 10 bases sitting between them. The CDR3 spans 13 residues. The DNA of the CDR3 is TGTGCCAGCCACGGCCGCGGCAATCAGCCCCAGCATTTT. It specifies CASHGRGNQPQHF.

The rearrangement joins TRBV9 to TRBJ2-7, with 9 bases that match TRBD1. This CDR3 is built from 13 residues. Germline V gene lookup returns CDR1 SGDLS and CDR2 YYNGEE. J was trimmed by 4 bases and V by 4 bases; bases with no gene match: 3. In nucleotides, the CDR3 is TGTGCCAGCAGCCCCGGGACAGGGTACGAGCAGTACGTC. It translates to CASSPGTGYEQYV.

Here the CDR3 reads CASSQDQRRTNEKLFF. As DNA, the CDR3 is TGCGCCAGCAGCCAAGATCAGCGTAGAACTAATGAAAAACTGTTTTTT. The chain combines TRBV4-1 with TRBJ1-4; D is ambiguous. The CDR3 has 16 amino acids. V lost 0 bases, J lost 1 base, and 9 bases lay in between. The germline CDR1 and CDR2 sequences are MGHRA and YSYEKL.

This rearrangement joins TRBV2 to TRBJ1-1; D is unclear. Germline loops: CDR1 SNHLY, CDR2 FYNNEI. This CDR3 region has 12 residues. V lost 5 bases to trimming and J lost 1 base, with 5 bases between them. In nucleotides, the CDR3 is TGTGCCAGCAGTCGACAGAACACTGAAGCTTTCTTT. Protein product: CASSRQNTEAFF.

The J gene is TRBJ1-2, the V gene TRBV24-1; no reliable D call. The CDR3 consists of 14 residues. Trimming shortened V by 4 bases and J by 5 bases, and 13 bases separated the two germline ends. Germline V lookup: CDR1 KGHDR, CDR2 SFDVKD. The CDR3 nucleotides are TGTGCCACCAGTGACCCCGGAGGGAATTATGGCTACACCTTC. This encodes CATSDPGGNYGYTF.

The rearrangement joins TRBV11-1 to TRBJ2-1; 8 nucleotides align to TRBD2. Germline values: CDR1 SGHAT, CDR2 FQDESV (reference sequence). V trimming: 3 bases; J trimming: 6 bases; junction bases outside the gene matches: 1. This CDR3 spans 13 amino acids. The CDR3 sequence is CASSFAGGNEQFF. Here the CDR3 DNA reads TGTGCCAGCAGCTTCGCGGGGGGCAATGAGCAGTTCTTC. The variable domain in full, with the rest retrieved from reference TRBV11-1 and TRBJ2-1, is EAEVAQSPRYKITEKSQAVAFWCDPISGHATLYWYRQILGQGPELLVQFQDESVVDDSQLPKDRFSAERLKGVDSTLKIQPAELGDSAMYLCASSFAGGNEQFFGPGTRLTVL.

This chain connects TRBV18 to TRBJ1-6; D remains unclear. V was clipped by 1 base and J by 6 bases, with 10 bases between them. The length of the CDR3 is 15 residues. From germline, CDR1 is KGHSH and CDR2 LQKENI. As DNA, the CDR3 is TGTGCCAGCTCACCACAGGAGGTCCGTAATTCACCCCTCCACTTT. Translating it yields CASSPQEVRNSPLHF.

The chain uses TRBV5-1 and TRBJ2-2; 7 bases match TRBD1. This CDR3 is built from 14 residues. The V segment lost 3 bases and the J segment 6 bases; nucleotides outside the gene matches: 5. Germline assignment: CDR1 SGHRS and CDR2 YFSETQ. CDR3 residues: CASSSTGDAGELFF. CDR3 bases: TGCGCCAGCAGCTCTACAGGGGACGCCGGGGAGCTGTTTTTT.

V and J are TRBV19 and TRBJ1-2; D remains ambiguous. There are 13 residues in the CDR3. Between the trimmed V and J ends, which lost 3 bases and 7 bases, there was a span of 12 bases. CDR1 is LNHDA, CDR2 SQIVND, per germline (reference sequence). CDR3 sequence (DNA): TGTGCCAGTAGTATCAGCAGGATGGGTGGCTACACCTTC. Translated: CASSISRMGGYTF.

The chain recombines TRBV6-5 with TRBJ1-6; 9 nucleotides agree with TRBD1. V dropped 6 bases and J dropped 7; count of bases not matched to a gene: 4. The CDR3 is made up of 14 amino acids. Germline CDR1 reads MNHEY; CDR2 reads SVGAGI. CDR3: CASSRDRDNSPLHF. As DNA, the CDR3 is TGTGCCAGCAGCCGGGACAGGGACAATTCACCCCTCCACTTT.

The rearrangement uses TRBV5-5 and TRBJ2-2; TRBD1 agrees at 8 bases. Germline-derived CDR1 and CDR2 are SGHKS and YYEKEE (reference sequence). Trimming removed 0 bases from V and 1 base from J; junction bases left unmatched: 8. This CDR3 comprises 18 residues. For the CDR3, the DNA is TGTGCCAGCAGCTTGGTTAGTCTCGGGACAGGGAACACCGGGGAGCTGTTTTTT. This translates into CASSLVSLGTGNTGELFF.

The gene calls are TRBV10-3 and TRBJ2-7; D ambiguous. Germline-derived CDR1 and CDR2 are ENHRY and SYGVKD. V lost 0 bases, J lost 2 bases, and 11 bases lay in between. CDR3 length equals 15 residues. CDR3 residues: CAISESKAFTYEQYV. The CDR3 DNA is TGTGCCATCAGTGAGTCGAAGGCGTTTACCTACGAGCAGTACGTC.